The clone carrying this T cell receptor (beta chain) has more than one count but fewer than ten. Antigen specificity is unknown. These data originate in a study of blood T cells in healthy people across ages. About the study: Per two T cells, about one barcoded beta molecule was captured through template switching. Study results and caveats: The study found TCR beta diversity correlated strongly with naive T cell percentage. Higher diversity and more naive CD4+ cells were features of long-lived donors, compared to aged donors.

Next came a second PCR, run for about 6 to 12 cycles, which used a sample-barcoded 5' primer along with a J-beta primer mix. Each TCR beta cDNA got a 12-nucleotide random molecular identifier. In TCRdb, the 5' RACE reads were re-called with MiXCR into one record per CDR3 protein. The sample consists of approximately 1.5 million distinct CDR3 sequences, approximately 43% of them appearing once. Per the germline V gene, CDR1 is MGHDK and CDR2 is SYGVNS. The CDR3 runs 17 residues. After removal of 4 bases from V and 2 bases from J, the junction contained 10 bases not matched to a gene. The specimen sequenced was blood. The J gene is TRBJ2-4, the V gene TRBV25-1; 8 bases align to TRBD2. The sequence was collected from a woman aged 18-29 years in good health. CDR3 sequence (DNA): TGTGCCAGCAGTGCCGCCGTAGCGGGGTGGACCAAAAACATTCAGTACTTC. Translating gives CASSAAVAGWTKNIQYF.